This is a list of T cell receptor beta chains from one sample in a study of identical twins. TCRdb passed the 5' RACE reads through MiXCR, listing each CDR3 protein once. The table lists 1.5 million to 2 million distinct CDR3 sequences, around a third of them singletons. Sequencing was carried out using cord blood. The receptors were gathered from a newborn girl in good health. The CDR3 runs from the conserved cysteine through the conserved F or W. Each record gives: CDR3 protein, CDR3 DNA, D gene, V gene, J gene, CDR3 length, clone size. D genes are given only for firm matches. Size is stated for part of the rows, as once, few or many counts, or as a class when the clone is expanded.

CATRRLQGEGTEAFF	TGTGCCACCCGCAGATTACAGGGGGAAGGCACTGAAGCTTTCTTT	TRBD1	TRBV15	TRBJ1-1	15	few
CSAVSGTLPGGKLFF	TGCAGCGCCGTATCCGGGACCCTTCCTGGGGGAAAACTGTTTTTT	NA	TRBV29-1	TRBJ1-4	15	many
CACDTGGGYEQFF	TGTGCCTGCGATACAGGGGGCGGGTATGAGCAGTTCTTC	TRBD1	TRBV6-6	TRBJ2-1	13	once
CASSRGTDEAFF	TGTGCCAGCAGCCGGGGGACAGATGAAGCTTTCTTT	TRBD1	TRBV3-1	TRBJ1-1	12	NA
CASKGAPGQDTEAFF	TGTGCCAGCAAGGGGGCGCCCGGACAGGACACTGAAGCTTTCTTT	TRBD1	TRBV25-1	TRBJ1-1	15	NA
CASSYAESYNEQFF	TGTGCCAGCAGTTACGCGGAATCCTACAATGAGCAGTTCTTC	NA	TRBV6-2/TRBV6-3	TRBJ2-1	14	many
CSARSGTPNSPLHF	TGCAGTGCTAGATCCGGGACTCCTAATTCACCCCTCCACTTT	NA	TRBV20-1	TRBJ1-6	14	NA
CASSLDGGRRDTQYF	TGTGCCAGCAGCTTAGACGGCGGGAGGAGGGATACGCAGTATTTT	TRBD2	TRBV7-2	TRBJ2-3	15	NA
CASSLGPSGGTF	TGTGCCAGCAGCTTAGGACCGTCCGGCGGCACCTTC	NA	TRBV11-2	TRBJ1-2	12	few
CAIASRTGISYEQYF	TGTGCCATCGCGTCCCGGACAGGGATCTCCTACGAGCAGTACTTC	TRBD1	TRBV10-3	TRBJ2-7	15	NA
CSALQGTNQETQYF	TGCAGTGCTTTACAGGGGACTAATCAAGAGACCCAGTACTTC	NA	TRBV20-1	TRBJ2-5	14	NA
CASSQLALETQYF	TGCGCCAGCAGCCAACTAGCTTTAGAGACCCAGTACTTC	NA	TRBV4-1	TRBJ2-5	13	NA
CASSEAPQGRGRTQHF	TGTGCCAGCAGTGAAGCGCCACAGGGGAGGGGTAGGACCCAGCATTTT	TRBD1	TRBV6-1	TRBJ1-5	16	few
CSARGGSGNTIYF	TGCAGTGCTAGAGGGGGCTCTGGAAACACCATATATTTT	NA	TRBV20-1	TRBJ1-3	13	few
CSGRGGSPSTEAFF	TGCAGTGGTAGGGGCGGCAGCCCGAGTACTGAAGCTTTCTTT	NA	TRBV20-1	TRBJ1-1	14	few
CASSQVRLAGPYNEQFF	TGCGCCAGCAGCCAAGTGAGACTAGCGGGACCCTACAATGAGCAGTTCTTC	TRBD2	TRBV4-1	TRBJ2-1	17	many
CSARETGTRPYNEQFF	TGCAGTGCTAGGGAAACCGGGACTAGACCTTACAATGAGCAGTTCTTC	TRBD2	TRBV20-1	TRBJ2-1	16	NA
CSAGGSQNEKLFF	TGCAGTGCTGGCGGCAGCCAGAATGAAAAACTGTTTTTT	NA	TRBV20-1	TRBJ1-4	13	NA
CSASSRGGSYNEQFF	TGCAGTGCTAGTTCCCGGGGGGGCTCCTACAATGAGCAGTTCTTC	TRBD2	TRBV20-1	TRBJ2-1	15	few
CASSRPQGNYGYTF	TGTGCCAGCAGCCGCCCTCAGGGTAACTATGGCTACACCTTC	NA	TRBV12-3/TRBV12-4	TRBJ1-2	14	few
CSARSRRGSCNEQFF	TGCAGTGCTAGGTCTCGGAGGGGCTCCTGCAATGAGCAGTTCTTC	NA	TRBV20-1	TRBJ2-1	15	NA
CASSFLMTRSTDTQYF	TGTGCCAGCAGCTTCCTCATGACTAGAAGCACAGATACGCAGTATTTT	NA	TRBV7-2	TRBJ2-3	16	few
CASSFGPREDSYNEQFF	TGCGCCAGCAGCTTCGGACCCCGCGAGGACTCCTACAATGAGCAGTTCTTC	NA	TRBV5-1	TRBJ2-1	17	few
CSAWAPSSYEQYF	TGCAGTGCTTGGGCTCCATCCTCCTACGAGCAGTACTTC	NA	TRBV20-1	TRBJ2-7	13	NA
CASSATGDGNQPQHF	TGTGCCAGCAGCGCGACAGGGGACGGCAATCAGCCCCAGCATTTT	TRBD1	TRBV6-5	TRBJ1-5	15	NA
CASSPRMDPVGPYEQFF	TGTGCCAGCAGCCCTCGAATGGACCCCGTAGGCCCCTACGAGCAGTTCTTC	NA	TRBV21-1	TRBJ2-1	17	NA
CASSFRGRGLAGVSYNEQFF	TGTGCCAGCAGTTTCAGGGGAAGGGGGCTAGCGGGGGTCTCCTACAATGAGCAGTTCTTC	TRBD2	TRBV12-3/TRBV12-4	TRBJ2-1	20	NA
CSASTLTGQAKNIQYF	TGCAGTGCTAGTACGTTGACAGGCCAAGCCAAAAACATTCAGTACTTC	NA	TRBV20-1	TRBJ2-4	16	NA
CASRGWTGSTYNEQYF	TGTGCCAGCAGAGGGTGGACAGGGTCCACCTACAATGAGCAGTACTTC	TRBD1	TRBV7-9	TRBJ2-7	16	NA